This T cell receptor (beta chain) was sequenced during a study of blood T cell repertoires in COVID-19 (dated by TCRdb to the early 2020s). With regard to the full study: The collaborator samples originated in the United States, Italy and Spain and spanned the acute and convalescent phases of COVID-19. The material from the prospective study consisted of cDNA or gDNA derived from T cells, B-cell-depleted T cells, or PBMCs. Where HLA class I and class II types were available, the types were taken from metadata supplied by the sample provider, not from assay-based typing. Sample metadata almost always included a de-identified subject ID, COVID-19 status, age in years and sex. The repertoires were made available in a free public database intended to serve as a resource for research on the immune response to SARS-CoV-2. Subjects who had been exposed to COVID-19, were actively infected with it, or had recovered from it provided the deeply sampled blood TCRbeta repertoires that made up the dataset. Samples came from the ongoing ImmuneRACE study (first 160 participants) plus 1,254 subjects from 6 global collaborators.

Study-wide conclusions, independent of this receptor: The quantity of clinical and demographic metadata differed by source and by participant and was supplied without curation.

The CDR3 covers 15 residues, taking in both the cysteine and the phenylalanine. Just the 45-base CDR3 DNA is kept, in frame starting at base 1. Between the V and J ends, shortened by 0 bases and 1 base respectively, the junction contains 10 bases. CDR1 is given as SGHNT and CDR2 as YYREEE, both from the germline V gene (reference sequence). Whole blood was collected in K2EDTA tubes by collaborating institutions according to the institutions' own protocols. For TCRbeta analysis, collaborator samples were shipped as frozen whole blood, as isolated PBMCs, or as DNA extracted from either sample type. About this clone: Its antigen is still unknown. Base-call qualities are not available, and no considerably larger clone is one nucleotide away.

TCRbeta CDR3 regions were amplified from genomic DNA by means of the immunoSEQ Assay, a bias-controlled multiplex PCR. The original methods were these. The number of nucleated cells in each sample was estimated by amplification of reference gene primers within the assay. To quantify the absolute abundance of each unique TCRbeta CDR3 rearrangement, sequence reads were collapsed and filtered. For each sample, productive Simpson clonality was calculated by taking the square root of Simpson's diversity index across productive rearrangements. As stored in TCRdb, this immuneACCESS dataset retains in-frame rearrangements with V and J assigned. A fraction of the clones does not appear; measured against another copy, unresolved V genes explain less than half of the discrepancy, and the remainder lacks a known reason. The D gene and trimming were derived from the DNA, and the V and J assignments and clone size from that table. The sample table records under 95,000 clones; around nine tenths of these occur just once. The ten largest clones represent around 3.9% of the sample.

The receptor's source is a woman aged 45-59 years in a cohort sampled during active COVID-19. The sample comprised peripheral blood. The chain was built from TRBV5-4 and TRBJ1-1; perhaps TRBD1 is the D gene, with 5 bases matching. The CDR3 protein is CASSLAGHTNTEAFF. The DNA reads as follows: TGTGCCAGCAGCTTGGCAGGGCACACGAACACTGAAGCTTTCTTT. The CDR3 plus the reference TRBV5-4 and TRBJ1-1 genes for the other parts give the full variable domain: ETGVTQSPTHLIKTRGQQVTLRCSSQSGHNTVSWYQQALGQGPQFIFQYYREEENGRGNFPPRFSGLQFPNYSSELNVNALELDDSALYLCASSLAGHTNTEAFFGQGTRLTVV.